This T cell receptor beta chain was observed in a study of cytomegalovirus exposure and HLA in healthy donors. Study findings and constraints: Later work associated 16,951 TCR beta sequences with HLA alleles at 0.05 false discovery rate.

Details on this clone: Its cognate antigen is unknown.

Vbeta (60) and Jbeta (13) primers were used in the PCR. Sequencing was performed with immunoSEQ multiplex PCR; in TCRdb, only in-frame clones are kept and a portion is missing. The sample carries 95,000 to 150,000 clones, 80% to 90% recorded once. Sequencing was performed on PBMCs. The receptor was derived from a middle-aged man in good health and CMV-seronegative.

CDR3 protein: CGCRGLSNPYEQYF. In nucleotides, the CDR3 is TGTGGATGTAGGGGACTCTCCAATCCCTACGAGCAGTACTTC. The chain uses TRBV27 and TRBJ2-7; TRBD2 might be the D (6 bases). This CDR3 contains 14 residues. The germline CDR1 and CDR2 sequences are MNHEY and SMNVEV (reference sequence).